This T cell receptor beta chain was found in a study of CD8+CD57+ T cells in acquired aplastic anemia. Overall study: Across the sorted CD4+ and CD8+ cells, DNA amounts averaged 3.2 ug.

The TCR beta profiling, which covered VDJ combination and CDR3 sequence, was carried out using genomic DNA as the template. TCRdb re-called the reads with MiXCR, one entry per CDR3 protein. The sample lists about 150,000 distinct CDR3 sequences; 48% were seen once. CD8+CD57+ cell expansion had been shown by flow cytometry in patients chosen for sequencing. General study points: Patients were compared with controls for CD8+ Simpson's diversity, and no significant difference emerged.

The CDR3 spans 13 residues. V lost 5 bases, J lost 6 bases, and 10 bases lay in between. From germline, CDR1 is SEHNR and CDR2 FQNEAQ (reference sequence). Points on this clonotype: The antigen remains unidentified.

The receptor's source is a human donor with aplastic anemia. Sample: sorted CD4+, CD8+, or CD8+CD57+ T cells (not recorded which) from PBMCs. The genes are TRBV7-9 and TRBJ2-2; D uncertain. The CDR3 bases are TGTGCCAGCAGCCTCATGGGGTCCGGGGAGCTGTTTTTT. Translating gives CASSLMGSGELFF.